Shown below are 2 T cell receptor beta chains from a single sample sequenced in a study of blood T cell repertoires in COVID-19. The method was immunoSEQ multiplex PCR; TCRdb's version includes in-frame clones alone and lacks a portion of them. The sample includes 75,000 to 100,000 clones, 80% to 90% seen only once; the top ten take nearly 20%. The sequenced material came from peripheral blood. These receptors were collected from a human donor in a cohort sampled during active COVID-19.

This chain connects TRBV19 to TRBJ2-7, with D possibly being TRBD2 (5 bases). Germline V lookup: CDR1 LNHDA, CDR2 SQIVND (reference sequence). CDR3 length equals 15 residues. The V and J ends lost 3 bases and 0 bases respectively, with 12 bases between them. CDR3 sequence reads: CASSIEAGYSYEQYF. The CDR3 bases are TGTGCCAGTAGTATTGAGGCGGGTTACTCCTACGAGCAGTACTTC.

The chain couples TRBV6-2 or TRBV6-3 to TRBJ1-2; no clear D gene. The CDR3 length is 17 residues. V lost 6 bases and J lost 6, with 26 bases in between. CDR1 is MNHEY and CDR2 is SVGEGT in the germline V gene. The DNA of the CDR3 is TGTGCCAGCAGCGACCCGATCCCGGGAGGCCTGGTAAATGGCTACACCTTC. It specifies CASSDPIPGGLVNGYTF.